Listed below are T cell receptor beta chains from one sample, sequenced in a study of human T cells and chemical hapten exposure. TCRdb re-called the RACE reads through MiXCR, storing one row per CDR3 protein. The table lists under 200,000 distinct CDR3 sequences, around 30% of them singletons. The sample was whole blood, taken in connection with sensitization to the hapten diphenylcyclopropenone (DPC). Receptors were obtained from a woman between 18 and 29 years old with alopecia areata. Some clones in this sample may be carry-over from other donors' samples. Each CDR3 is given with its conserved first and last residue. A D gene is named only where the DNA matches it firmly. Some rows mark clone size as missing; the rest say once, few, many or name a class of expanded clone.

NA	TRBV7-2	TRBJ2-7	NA	TGTGCCAGCAGCTTAATTGCGAACGAGCAGTACTTC	CASSLIANEQYF
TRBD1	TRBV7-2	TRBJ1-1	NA	TGTGTCAGCAGCAGACAGGGGTACACTGAAGCTTTCTTT	CVSSRQGYTEAFF
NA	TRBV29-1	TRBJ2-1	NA	TGCAGCGCACCCGACAGGTACAATGAGCAGTTCTTC	CSAPDRYNEQFF
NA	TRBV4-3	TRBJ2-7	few	TGCGCCAGCAGCCAGGCCCCAGGACAGCTCTACGAGCAGTACTTC	CASSQAPGQLYEQYF
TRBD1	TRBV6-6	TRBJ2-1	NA	TGTGCCAGCAGTTACTCCGACAGGGAAGTGCAGTTCTTC	CASSYSDREVQFF
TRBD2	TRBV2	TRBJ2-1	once	TGTGCCAGCAGTCGGACTAGCGGGAACTATGAGCAGTTCTTC	CASSRTSGNYEQFF
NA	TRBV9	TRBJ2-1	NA	TGTGCCAGCAGCGTAGCCAGTGGGGTCAATGAGCAGTTCTTC	CASSVASGVNEQFF
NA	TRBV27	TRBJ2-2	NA	TGTGCCAGCAGTTTACGAAGCCTGGGTTCCACCGGGGAGCTGTTTTTT	CASSLRSLGSTGELFF
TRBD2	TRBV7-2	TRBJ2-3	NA	TGTGCCAGCAGCTTACCAGGGGGACTAGCATTGGATACGCAGTATTTT	CASSLPGGLALDTQYF
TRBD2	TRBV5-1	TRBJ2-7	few	TGCGCCAGCAGCCGCGATGGCGGGAGGCCCCCGGGGGAGCAGTACTTC	CASSRDGGRPPGEQYF
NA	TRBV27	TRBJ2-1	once	TGTGCCAGCCGACACCGGGACATGGCCTGGGATGAGCAGTTCTTC	CASRHRDMAWDEQFF
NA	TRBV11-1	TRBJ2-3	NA	TGTGCCAGCAGCTTATCACAGGGTAGTCATTTGGATACGCAGTATTTT	CASSLSQGSHLDTQYF
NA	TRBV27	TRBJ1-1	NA	TGTGCCAGCAGTCGCACCGCAGTGAACACTGAAGCTTTCTTT	CASSRTAVNTEAFF
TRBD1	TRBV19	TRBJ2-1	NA	TGTGCCAGTAGTATAGAGACAGGGGTGTCCTACAATGAGCAGTTCTTC	CASSIETGVSYNEQFF
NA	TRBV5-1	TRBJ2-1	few	TGCGCCAGCAGCTTGAATCTGGAGCAGTTCTTC	CASSLNLEQFF
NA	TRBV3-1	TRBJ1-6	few	TGTGCCAGCAGCCGGGGGGGGACACCCCTCCACTTT	CASSRGGTPLHF
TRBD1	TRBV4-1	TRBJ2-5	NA	TGCGCCAGCAGCCTAAGGCAGGGGGTTCAAGAGACCCAGTACTTC	CASSLRQGVQETQYF
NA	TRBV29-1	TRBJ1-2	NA	TGCAGCGTGGACGGGGGGGCCTATGGCTACACCTTC	CSVDGGAYGYTF
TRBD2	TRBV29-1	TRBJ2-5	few	TGCAGCGCTCCACTAGCGGGAGCCCAAGAGACCCAGTACTTC	CSAPLAGAQETQYF
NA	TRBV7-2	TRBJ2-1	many	TGTGCCAGCAGCTTAGACTACAATGAGCAGTTCTTC	CASSLDYNEQFF
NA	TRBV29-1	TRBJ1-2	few	TGCAGCGTTGAGGTTGGGCGTGCTGGCTACACCTTC	CSVEVGRAGYTF